This is a list of T cell receptor beta chains from one sample in a study of cytomegalovirus exposure and HLA in healthy donors. Data came from immunoSEQ multiplex PCR; TCRdb stores just in-frame clones and leaves some out. The sample contains over 150,000 clones, roughly 75% of which appear only once. Sample: PBMCs. These receptor sequences come from a young man in good health and CMV-seronegative. Both conserved end residues are part of each CDR3. A D gene is named only where the DNA matches it firmly. Rows may omit the clone size; those that give it use once, few, many or a size class.

v_gene,abundance,j_gene,d_gene,CDR3nt,CDR3aa
TRBV4-3,-,TRBJ2-6,-,TGCGCCAGCAGCCAAAATGAGGGTTCTTCCTCTGGGGCCAACGTCCTGACTTTC,CASSQNEGSSSGANVLTF
TRBV21-1,-,TRBJ1-2,-,TGTGCCAGCAGGCAAGTGGTACAGAATGGCTACACCTTC,CASRQVVQNGYTF
TRBV6-5,few,TRBJ2-3,TRBD2,TGTGCCAGCAGCGACGGGACTACAAGCACAGATACGCAGTATTTT,CASSDGTTSTDTQYF
TRBV7-9,few,TRBJ1-4,-,TGTGCCAGCAGCTTACAGGGGTTTAATGAAAAACTGTTTTTT,CASSLQGFNEKLFF
TRBV10-1,-,TRBJ2-3,-,TGCGCCAGCAGTCTGCGGACAGATACGCAGTATTTT,CASSLRTDTQYF
TRBV9,-,TRBJ2-4,TRBD2,TGTGCCAGCAGCGTAGGACTAGCGGGAGGGCCGGGGAACATTCAGTACTTC,CASSVGLAGGPGNIQYF
TRBV7-2,-,TRBJ2-7,-,TGTGCCAGCAGCCCTGACTACCTCCCTGGCGAGCAGTACTTC,CASSPDYLPGEQYF
TRBV19,-,TRBJ2-5,-,TGTGCCAGTACGGACAGTACTCTTCAAGAGACCCAGTACTTC,CASTDSTLQETQYF
TRBV9,-,TRBJ2-7,TRBD1,TGTGCCAGCAGCGTAGGAGGGGGCGGGTGGACCTACGAGCAGTACTTC,CASSVGGGGWTYEQYF
TRBV19,-,TRBJ2-3,-,TGTGCCAGTAGTATTGGACTCCGCACAGATACGCAGTATTTT,CASSIGLRTDTQYF
TRBV7-2,-,TRBJ2-5,-,TGTGCCAGCAGCCCTACTAGGACGGAGACCCAGTACTTC,CASSPTRTETQYF
TRBV9,-,TRBJ1-1,-,TGTGCCAGCAGCGTAGGTGGGCGCACTGAAGCTTTCTTT,CASSVGGRTEAFF
TRBV7-8,once,TRBJ1-1,TRBD1,TGTGCCAGCAGCTTAACGGACAGGGGATCCACTGAAGCTTTCTTT,CASSLTDRGSTEAFF
TRBV9,-,TRBJ1-2,-,TGTGCCAGCAGCGTAGTATCGGGGGGCTACACCTTC,CASSVVSGGYTF
TRBV4-1,-,TRBJ2-7,TRBD1,TGCGCCAGCAGCAATTCCGGGACAGGCGCCTACGAGCAGTACTTC,CASSNSGTGAYEQYF
TRBV9,-,TRBJ2-5,TRBD1,TGTGCCAGCAGCGTCTCCGGGACAGGGGCGGAGACCCAGTACTTC,CASSVSGTGAETQYF
TRBV28,-,TRBJ1-3,-,TGTGCCAGCAGTGACCCGTGGGGGCTTGGAAACACCATATATTTT,CASSDPWGLGNTIYF
TRBV18,-,TRBJ2-7,-,TGTGCCAGCTCACCCCAGGACACCTCCTACGAGCAGTACTTC,CASSPQDTSYEQYF
TRBV5-1,-,TRBJ2-1,-,TGCGCCAGCAGCTTGGGGGGCGGTACCTCAAGGAGTGGCTCCTACAATGAGCAGTTCTTC,CASSLGGGTSRSGSYNEQFF
TRBV6-6,-,TRBJ2-7,-,TGTGCCAGCAGTTACTCGGTGAAGCTTTACGAGCAGTACTTC,CASSYSVKLYEQYF
TRBV27,-,TRBJ2-1,TRBD2,TGTGCCAGCAGGCGGGGGGCACTCTCCTACAATGAGCAGTTCTTC,CASRRGALSYNEQFF
TRBV5-4,-,TRBJ1-4,TRBD1,TGTGCCAGCAGCTCGGGACAGGTCACTAATGAAAAACTGTTTTTT,CASSSGQVTNEKLFF
TRBV27,-,TRBJ1-5,-,TGTGCCAGCAGTTGGGGGGTTGGCAATCAGCCCCAGCATTTT,CASSWGVGNQPQHF